This passage covers 27 T cell receptor beta chains from one sample sequenced in a study of T cell responses to AZD1222 COVID-19 vaccine. Repertoires were generated with immunoSEQ multiplex PCR, while TCRdb's copy carries only in-frame clones and drops some. The sample holds over 100,000 clones, roughly 90% seen once. Here the sequenced sample was peripheral blood, taken on day 0 of AZD1222 vaccination. The receptors come from an adult in good health.

V is TRBV2 and J is TRBJ2-2; a possible D gene is TRBD1 (5 bases). The CDR3 is made up of 15 amino acids. V was pared by 6 bases and J by 0 bases, with 11 bases between. Germline V lookup: CDR1 SNHLY, CDR2 FYNNEI. The CDR3 coding sequence is TGTGCCAGCAGCGGCAGGGTCGCGAACACCGGGGAGCTGTTTTTT. This sequence encodes CASSGRVANTGELFF.

The chain employs TRBV5-6 and TRBJ2-4; a weak D match, TRBD1 (5 bases). Germline values: CDR1 SGHDT, CDR2 YYEEEE. V was trimmed by 3 bases and J by 1 base, leaving 14 bases between them. This CDR3 has 16 residues. CDR3: CASSSVLTDAKNIQYF. In DNA form, the CDR3 reads TGTGCCAGCAGCTCGGTGCTGACAGATGCCAAAAACATTCAGTACTTC.

The gene calls are TRBV30 and TRBJ1-2; D unresolved. CDR3 length equals 12 residues. The germline V and J ends were trimmed by 3 bases and 1 base, with 6 bases remaining between them. The germline V gene encodes CDR1 GTSNPN and CDR2 SVGIG (reference sequence). In DNA, the CDR3 is TGTGCCTGGAGCGGACTTAACTATGGCTACACCTTC. Its translation: CAWSGLNYGYTF.

This chain uses TRBV7-2 with TRBJ2-3, with TRBD2 matching over 16 bases. The CDR3 loop spans 18 amino acids. V was clipped by 6 bases and J by 3 bases; unmatched bases: 9. Germline V gene sequence: CDR1 SGHTA, CDR2 FQGNSA. CDR3: CASSSIPGLAGGTDTQYF. The DNA for the CDR3 is TGTGCCAGCAGTTCAATCCCGGGACTAGCGGGGGGGACAGATACGCAGTATTTT.

The chain has TRBV27 and TRBJ1-4, with a weak D call TRBD1 (5 bases). Germline V gives CDR1 MNHEY, CDR2 SMNVEV (reference sequence). V was trimmed by 3 bases and J by 8 bases, leaving 19 bases between them. The CDR3 covers 16 residues. DNA of the CDR3: TGTGCCAGCAGTTTTTTCCCAAATCGGGACGAGGAAAAACTGTTTTTT. It codes for CASSFFPNRDEEKLFF.

The chain combines TRBV2 with TRBJ1-5; 7 bases are shared with TRBD1. This CDR3 region has 14 residues. CDR1 is SNHLY, CDR2 FYNNEI, per germline. The J segment lost 4 bases and the V segment lost 5 bases, leaving 5 bases of the junction unmatched. CDR3 residues: CASSRQGKNQPQHF. The CDR3 DNA sequence: TGTGCCAGCAGTAGACAGGGTAAGAATCAGCCCCAGCATTTT.

This clone has just a few counts. The CDR3 spells CASSSGAPGNTIYF. As DNA, the CDR3 is TGTGCCAGCAGCTCAGGGGCGCCAGGAAACACCATATATTTT. The chain joins TRBV5-5 to TRBJ1-3, with a weak D call TRBD1 (6 bases). CDR3 length: 14 amino acids. Deletions cut 3 bases from V and 4 bases from J, with 11 bases between. The germline CDR1 and CDR2 sequences are SGHKS and YYEKEE (reference sequence).

V and J are TRBV7-9 and TRBJ1-5; D unclear. The CDR3 contains 13 residues. Between the trimmed V and J ends, which lost 5 bases and 11 bases, there was a span of 16 bases. The germline V gene encodes CDR1 SEHNR and CDR2 FQNEAQ (reference sequence). DNA of the CDR3: TGTGCCAGCAGCCCCCCTACCTCCGCAGCCCAGCATTTT. Its translation is CASSPPTSAAQHF.

V usage is TRBV15 and J usage is TRBJ2-2; possibly TRBD1 for D (5 bases). Germline CDR1 LNHNV, CDR2 YYDKDF (reference sequence). The germline V and J ends were trimmed by 5 bases and 6 bases, with 16 bases remaining between them. The CDR3 sequence is 15 residues long. This CDR3 is CATSDERGWAGELFF. The CDR3 DNA reads TGTGCCACCAGCGATGAAAGGGGTTGGGCCGGGGAGCTGTTTTTT.

The chain has TRBV6-4 and TRBJ1-3; D gene unclear. Germline V gene data show CDR1 as MRHNA and CDR2 as SNTAGT. Trimming stripped 7 bases from V and 6 bases from J, with 16 bases between. CDR3 length: 14 amino acids. The CDR3: CASKRPPAKNTIYF. For the CDR3, the DNA is TGTGCCAGCAAGCGCCCCCCCGCTAAAAACACCATATATTTT.

This clone was observed a few times. The gene calls are TRBV11-2 and TRBJ2-3; D might be TRBD1 (6 bases). Germline values: CDR1 SGHAT, CDR2 FQNNGV. This CDR3 has 15 amino acids. V was cut by 1 base and J by 4 bases, with 12 bases left in between. The CDR3 bases are TGTGCCAGCAGCTTAGGGGAGACAGGTCCAGATACGCAGTATTTT. Amino acids: CASSLGETGPDTQYF.

J is TRBJ1-4 and V is TRBV29-1; D not certain. V was clipped by 6 bases and J by 4 bases, with 12 bases between them. Germline CDR1 is SQVTM and CDR2 is ANQGSEA. CDR3 length equals 13 residues. CDR3 coding DNA: TGCAGCGTAACCCGGGGAGGTAATGAAAAACTGTTTTTT. The encoded protein is CSVTRGGNEKLFF.

The CDR3 loop is CASSPLYGIRGEAFF. CDR3 DNA sequence: TGTGCCAGCAGCCCCTTGTATGGGATACGAGGTGAAGCTTTCTTT. The chain couples TRBV11-1 to TRBJ1-1; D gene uncertain. The germline V gene encodes CDR1 SGHAT and CDR2 FQDESV (reference sequence). V was clipped by 5 bases and J by 7 bases, with 20 bases between them. The CDR3 covers 15 residues.

The V call is TRBV28, the J call TRBJ2-7; D perhaps matches TRBD1 (6 bases). Germline lookup yields CDR1 MDHEN and CDR2 SYDVKM. The CDR3 sequence is 12 residues long. Trimming cost V 6 bases and J 3 bases, with 9 bases left between them. CDR3 region: CASRYRDYEQYF. The CDR3 DNA reads as TGTGCCAGCAGGTACAGGGACTACGAGCAGTACTTC.

The rearrangement uses TRBV2 and TRBJ1-5; 7 bases match TRBD1. The CDR3 contains 15 residues. Germline assignment: CDR1 SNHLY and CDR2 FYNNEI. Germline trimming cut 6 bases from V and 6 bases from J; bases unmatched to any gene: 11. CDR3: CASRPTGPSSQPQHF. In nucleotides, the CDR3 is TGTGCCAGCAGGCCGACAGGGCCTAGCTCTCAGCCCCAGCATTTT.

In DNA, the CDR3 is TGTGCCAGCAGCTTCGGCCTTGTTGAAGCTTTCTTT. It encodes CASSFGLVEAFF. The chain employs TRBV5-6 and TRBJ1-1, with D unresolved. This CDR3 region has 12 residues. Germline V gives CDR1 SGHDT, CDR2 YYEEEE. Trimming cost V 2 bases and J 7 bases, with 9 bases left between them.

The chain carries TRBV19 and TRBJ2-7, with D hard to call. Germline assignment: CDR1 LNHDA and CDR2 SQIVND (reference sequence). Trimming removed 5 bases at V and 0 bases at J, with 14 bases between. CDR3 size: 15 residues. The CDR3 spells CASSPLSLGSYEQYF. In DNA, the CDR3 is TGTGCCAGTAGTCCCCTTTCCTTGGGCTCCTACGAGCAGTACTTC. Full variable domain (outside the CDR3, taken from reference TRBV19 and TRBJ2-7): DGGITQSPKYLFRKEGQNVTLSCEQNLNHDAMYWYRQDPGQGLRLIYYSQIVNDFQKGDIAEGYSVSREKKESFPLTVTSAQKNPTAFYLCASSPLSLGSYEQYFGPGTRLTVT.

V gene TRBV4-1 combines with J gene TRBJ1-5; D might be TRBD1 (5 bases). The CDR3 has 15 residues. The germline CDR1 and CDR2 sequences are MGHRA and YSYEKL. Trimming stripped 1 base from V and 7 bases from J, with 14 bases between. CDR3 nucleotides: TGCGCCAGCAGCCAAGGGGTTCCAGGGCACCAGCCCCAGCATTTT. Translation gives CASSQGVPGHQPQHF.

This chain connects TRBV11-2 to TRBJ1-5; D is possibly TRBD1 (5 bases). V was shortened by 5 bases and J by 4 bases, with 9 bases between the two germline ends. CDR3 size: 13 residues. Germline CDR1 SGHAT, CDR2 FQNNGV. The CDR3 bases are TGTGCCAGCAGCCCGGGGGGGAATCAGCCCCAGCATTTT. Encoded protein: CASSPGGNQPQHF.

This sequence joins TRBV7-7 and TRBJ1-3; D unresolved. The CDR3 extends over 14 amino acids. Germline V gives CDR1 SSHAT, CDR2 FNYEAQ (reference sequence). The V and J ends lost 5 bases and 0 bases respectively, with 8 bases between them. Here the CDR3 DNA reads TGTGCCAGCAGCCCCACGGTCTCTGGAAACACCATATATTTT. This translates into CASSPTVSGNTIYF.

The chain employs TRBV9 and TRBJ2-7; 7 bases are shared with TRBD1. The CDR3 is 14 amino acids. Germline CDR1 reads SGDLS; CDR2 reads YYNGEE. With V trimmed by 4 bases and J by 6 bases, 10 bases remained unmatched. DNA for the CDR3: TGTGCCAGCAGCCCCCGACAGGGACCAGGCGAGCAGTACTTC. Protein sequence: CASSPRQGPGEQYF.

The gene calls are TRBV6-2 or TRBV6-3 and TRBJ1-2, with 10 nucleotides matching TRBD1. The CDR3 covers 15 residues. The germline CDR1 and CDR2 sequences are MNHEY and SVGEGT. V lost 5 bases and J lost 4; bases outside the gene matches: 7. This CDR3 reads CASSPRWTGGYGYTF. CDR3 nucleotide sequence: TGTGCCAGCAGTCCCCGATGGACAGGGGGCTATGGCTACACCTTC.

The chain has TRBV5-1 and TRBJ1-2; 12 bases map to TRBD1. This CDR3 region has 14 residues. The trim removed 4 bases at V and 7 bases at J, leaving 5 bases unmatched. CDR1 is SGHRS, CDR2 YFSETQ, per germline. The CDR3, as DNA: TGCGCCAGCAGCACGGGACAGGGGGCTTTTGGCTACACCTTC. Protein: CASSTGQGAFGYTF.

The J gene is TRBJ2-3, the V gene TRBV4-3; D not certain. Germline CDR1 reads LGHNA; CDR2 reads YSLEER. The length of the CDR3 is 15 residues. The germline V and J ends were trimmed by 1 base and 2 bases, with 10 bases remaining between them. The DNA of the CDR3 is TGCGCCAGCAGCCAAGTTATGCAGCCCACAGATACGCAGTATTTT. It translates to CASSQVMQPTDTQYF.

The rearrangement uses TRBV6-2 or TRBV6-3 and TRBJ2-5, with D possibly matching TRBD2 (6 bases). The V and J ends lost 6 bases and 2 bases respectively, with 10 bases between them. The CDR3 is 13 residues long. Germline CDR1 reads MNHEY; CDR2 reads SVGEGT. The CDR3 region is CASSWDWQETQYF. The CDR3 DNA sequence: TGTGCCAGCAGCTGGGACTGGCAAGAGACCCAGTACTTC.

As for this clone: Other DNA sequences of this sample code for an identical CDR3. The V call is TRBV9, the J call TRBJ1-1; the match to TRBD1 covers 7 bases. Germline V gene sequence: CDR1 SGDLS, CDR2 YYNGEE. The CDR3 is 15 amino acids. V lost 4 bases and J lost 1; bases outside the gene matches: 7. The CDR3 DNA is TGTGCCAGCAGCCCCACAGGGGCTCCGAACACTGAAGCTTTCTTT. Translating it yields CASSPTGAPNTEAFF.

The CDR3 DNA follows: TGTGCCAGCAGTTTAGAGGCGGGAGGCACAGATACGCAGTATTTT. This sequence encodes CASSLEAGGTDTQYF. The gene calls are TRBV27 and TRBJ2-3; 7 bases are a match to TRBD2. V was pared by 2 bases and J by 1 base, with 3 bases of the junction left unmatched. The CDR3 runs 15 residues. CDR1 and CDR2 from the germline V gene are MNHEY and SMNVEV (reference sequence).